This T cell receptor (beta chain) was recorded in a study of human T cells and chemical hapten exposure. Overall study findings and caveats: With DPC sensitization, TCRs exceeding 1 in 1000 frequency showed no change. Against controls, expanded TCRs gave rise to significantly more large CDR3 similarity clusters.

Time point reported: pre-sensitization, week 0. The treatment here: therapeutic diphenylcyclopropenone sensitization with weekly scalp DPC. TCRdb reprocessed the RACE reads with MiXCR, giving one entry per CDR3 protein. The sample shows approximately 180,000 distinct CDR3 sequences, about 31% of them seen only once. Concerning this clonotype: Its antigen is as yet unknown.

The origin of this receptor is a woman under 40 with alopecia areata. Some clones in this sample may be carry-over from other donors' samples. The sequences come from whole blood, collected in connection with sensitization to the hapten diphenylcyclopropenone (DPC).

CDR3 amino acids: CASSLQTGGGETQYF. The CDR3 region has the DNA TGTGCCAGCAGCTTACAGACAGGGGGTGGGGAGACCCAGTACTTC. V and J are TRBV7-9 and TRBJ2-5, with TRBD1 identical over 9 bases. The germline V gene encodes CDR1 SEHNR and CDR2 FQNEAQ (reference sequence). The length of the CDR3 is 15 residues. The V segment lost 2 bases and the J segment 5 bases; nucleotides outside the gene matches: 6.